The 21 T cell receptor beta chains listed next were all sequenced from one sample in a study of blood T cells in healthy people across ages. Together with a sample-barcoded 5' primer, a J-beta primer mix was included in a second PCR lasting about 6 to 11 cycles. TCRdb re-derived calls from the 5' RACE reads in MiXCR, one entry per CDR3 protein. The sample has 700,000 to 850,000 distinct CDR3 sequences; approximately 35% are singletons. What was sequenced was blood. These receptors were taken from a young man in good health.

The chain combines TRBV4-1 with TRBJ1-1; D not certain. The CDR3 runs 13 residues. From germline, CDR1 is MGHRA and CDR2 YSYEKL. Trimming stripped 3 bases from V and 0 bases from J, with 5 bases between. The CDR3 DNA follows: TGCGCCAGCAGCCATCCACTGAACACTGAAGCTTTCTTT. Translated, it gives CASSHPLNTEAFF.

This clonotype showed up just a few times. V usage is TRBV19 and J usage is TRBJ2-1, with TRBD2 matching 8 bases. Germline V CDR1 and CDR2: LNHDA, SQIVND (reference sequence). The CDR3 loop spans 14 amino acids. V was clipped by 11 bases and J by 4 bases; unmatched bases: 10. The CDR3: CASTRGGMYNEQFF. The CDR3 region has the DNA TGTGCCTCCACACGGGGGGGCATGTACAATGAGCAGTTCTTC.

This clonotype was counted between two and nine times. The chain is built from TRBV13 and TRBJ2-7; possibly TRBD1 or TRBD2 for D (5 bases each). The CDR3 spans 16 residues. V gave up 6 bases and J gave up 0 bases, with 18 bases separating them. The V gene's germline CDR1 is PRHDT and CDR2 FYEKMQ (reference sequence). CDR3 in DNA: TGTGCCAGCAGTCCTGAGGGGCAGAATTTCTCCTACGAGCAGTACTTC. Translating gives CASSPEGQNFSYEQYF.

This clonotype has more than one count but fewer than ten. The chain has TRBV4-3 and TRBJ2-2, with 8 bases identical to TRBD1. From germline, CDR1 is LGHNA and CDR2 YSLEER. The CDR3 consists of 18 residues. Germline trimming cut 0 bases from V and 0 bases from J; bases unmatched to any gene: 6. CDR3 region: CASSQDWPGGANTGELFF. The CDR3 DNA sequence: TGCGCCAGCAGCCAAGATTGGCCAGGGGGCGCGAACACCGGGGAGCTGTTTTTT.

This chain joins TRBV4-1 and TRBJ2-1; D tentatively fits TRBD1 or TRBD2 (5 bases each). CDR3 length equals 17 residues. Trimming shortened V by 1 base and J by 8 bases, and 21 bases separated the two germline ends. Germline V gene lookup returns CDR1 MGHRA and CDR2 YSYEKL. The CDR3 spells CASSQGRLGQGGDEQFF. The CDR3 nucleotides are TGCGCCAGCAGCCAAGGGAGGCTGGGGCAGGGTGGAGATGAGCAGTTCTTC.

This clonotype was observed a few times. The V gene is TRBV15, the J gene TRBJ2-1; D remains unclear. This CDR3 has 17 residues. V lost 1 base and J 0 bases, leaving 13 bases between the germline ends. The germline V gene has CDR1 LNHNV and CDR2 YYDKDF (reference sequence). The CDR3 region has the DNA TGTGCCACCAGCAGAGGCTATAAAACGAGCTCCTACAATGAGCAGTTCTTC. Its translation is CATSRGYKTSSYNEQFF. Variable domain in full (rest from reference TRBV15 and TRBJ2-1): DAMVIQNPRYQVTQFGKPVTLSCSQTLNHNVMYWYQQKSSQAPKLLFHYYDKDFNNEADTPDNFQSRRPNTSFCFLDIRSPGLGDTAMYLCATSRGYKTSSYNEQFFGPGTRLTVL.

This chain uses TRBV6-5 with TRBJ1-4, with a tentative D call TRBD1 (5 bases). V lost 0 bases to trimming and J lost 10 bases, with 15 bases between them. Germline V gene sequence: CDR1 MNHEY, CDR2 SVGAGI. CDR3 length: 15 amino acids. CDR3 nucleotide sequence: TGTGCCAGCAGTTACTCGATTGACGCGGGGCGAAAACTGTTTTTT. This codes for CASSYSIDAGRKLFF.

This sequence joins TRBV9 and TRBJ2-3; the D is unclear. V gave up 0 bases and J gave up 5 bases, with 16 bases separating them. The CDR3 runs 16 residues. Germline assignment: CDR1 SGDLS and CDR2 YYNGEE. The CDR3 coding sequence is TGTGCCAGCAGCGTAGCTCAGGACGCGTATGAAGATACGCAGTATTTT. This translates into CASSVAQDAYEDTQYF.

This clonotype has just a few counts. The chain couples TRBV12-3 or TRBV12-4 to TRBJ1-1; D perhaps matches TRBD1 (6 bases). The V and J ends lost 3 bases and 4 bases respectively, with 12 bases between them. The CDR3 length is 14 residues. This CDR3 reads CASSFTGTGTEAFF. The CDR3 DNA reads TGTGCCAGCAGTTTCACAGGGACGGGCACTGAAGCTTTCTTT.

This clonotype was seen only a few times. The genes are TRBV7-9 and TRBJ2-3; 7 nucleotides match TRBD1. V shed 2 bases and J 4 bases; nucleotides not matched to a gene: 3. From germline, CDR1 is SEHNR and CDR2 FQNEAQ (reference sequence). The CDR3 has 14 residues. CDR3 in DNA: TGTGCCAGCAGCTTATGGCAGGGGGCAGATACGCAGTATTTT. Translated: CASSLWQGADTQYF.

Ten or more counts support this clonotype. The gene calls are TRBV4-3 and TRBJ2-3; the match to TRBD2 covers 8 bases. CDR1 LGHNA and CDR2 YSLEER come from the germline V gene. V dropped 3 bases and J dropped 1; count of bases not matched to a gene: 9. There are 17 residues in the CDR3. The DNA for the CDR3 is TGCGCCAGCAGCCACAGCTACGGGAGGGGTGGCACAGATACGCAGTATTTT. Amino acids: CASSHSYGRGGTDTQYF.

The chain uses TRBV20-1 and TRBJ1-1; no reliable D call. Germline CDR1 reads DFQATT; CDR2 reads SNEGSKA (reference sequence). The V end lost 3 bases, the J end lost 0 bases, and 8 bases lay between the germline ends. The CDR3 totals 13 residues. In DNA, the CDR3 is TGCAGTGCTAGCGCGTCCATGAACACTGAAGCTTTCTTT. It is translated as CSASASMNTEAFF.

The table lists this clonotype with a few counts. This sequence joins TRBV2 and TRBJ1-2, with 8 bases fitting TRBD1. V trimming: 0 bases; J trimming: 4 bases; junction bases outside the gene matches: 4. Per the germline V gene, CDR1 is SNHLY and CDR2 is FYNNEI. This CDR3 contains 15 residues. Written as DNA, the CDR3 is TGTGCCAGCAGTGAAGCCTGGACAGGGACCTATGGCTACACCTTC. Residues: CASSEAWTGTYGYTF.

This sequence joins TRBV2 and TRBJ2-3; the D is unclear. V was trimmed by 8 bases and J by 3 bases, leaving 12 bases between them. This CDR3 has 13 residues. Per the germline V gene, CDR1 is SNHLY and CDR2 is FYNNEI. The CDR3 bases are TGTGCCAGCGATGGGGATGATACAGATACGCAGTATTTT. Its translation is CASDGDDTDTQYF.

The chain carries TRBV18 and TRBJ1-6; D is possibly TRBD1 (6 bases). There are 14 residues in the CDR3. Trimming removed 2 bases at V and 9 bases at J, with 11 bases between. The germline V gene has CDR1 KGHSH and CDR2 LQKENI. The DNA of the CDR3 is TGTGCCAGCTCACCAATGGGGGGGCGTTCACCCCTCCACTTT. Protein product: CASSPMGGRSPLHF. Together with reference TRBV18 and TRBJ1-6, the CDR3 gives the full variable domain: NAGVMQNPRHLVRRRGQEARLRCSPMKGHSHVYWYRQLPEEGLKFMVYLQKENIIDESGMPKERFSAEFPKEGPSILRIQQVVRGDSAAYFCASSPMGGRSPLHFGNGTRLTVT.

The chain combines TRBV12-3 or TRBV12-4 with TRBJ2-1; D possibly corresponds to TRBD2 (6 bases). The DNA end lines up better with TRBJ2-7; the J call may be wrong. The CDR3 extends over 16 amino acids. The CDR3 reads CASSPLRLVFYNEQYF. The CDR3 nucleotides read TGTGCCAGCAGCCCTCTAAGACTAGTATTCTACAATGAGCAGTACTTC.

The chain has TRBV28 and TRBJ2-2; D is undetermined. The germline CDR1 and CDR2 sequences are MDHEN and SYDVKM. This CDR3 region has 14 residues. V dropped 4 bases and J dropped 0 bases, with 6 bases sitting between them. CDR3 sequence reads: CASSWATNTGELFF. CDR3 coding DNA: TGTGCCAGCAGTTGGGCTACGAACACCGGGGAGCTGTTTTTT. The variable domain in full, with the rest retrieved from reference TRBV28 and TRBJ2-2, is DVKVTQSSRYLVKRTGEKVFLECVQDMDHENMFWYRQDPGLGLRLIYFSYDVKMKEKGDIPEGYSVSREKKERFSLILESASTNQTSMYLCASSWATNTGELFFGEGSRLTVL.

The chain employs TRBV4-3 and TRBJ1-6; D call uncertain. Germline CDR1 is LGHNA and CDR2 is YSLEER. This CDR3 is 18 amino acids long. With 0 bases removed from V and 8 bases from J, the gap between germline ends came to 20 bases. The CDR3: CASSQDLITLGMDSPLHF. CDR3 DNA: TGCGCCAGCAGCCAAGACCTCATTACGCTGGGAATGGATTCACCCCTCCACTTT.

V is TRBV25-1 and J is TRBJ1-2; maybe TRBD1 (5 bases). The V gene's germline CDR1 is MGHDK and CDR2 SYGVNS. The CDR3 is 16 amino acids. V lost 3 bases and J 3 bases, leaving 17 bases between the germline ends. CDR3 nucleotides: TGTGCCAGCAGTGATCTTGGTCGGGGCAGCTACTATGGCTACACCTTC. Translated, it gives CASSDLGRGSYYGYTF.

The chain has TRBV15 and TRBJ1-1; no definite D call. V dropped 2 bases and J dropped 2 bases, with 12 bases sitting between them. Germline lookup yields CDR1 LNHNV and CDR2 YYDKDF (reference sequence). This CDR3 region has 15 residues. The CDR3 loop is CATSRPYTGNTEAFF. The CDR3 bases are TGTGCCACCAGCAGACCCTACACGGGAAACACTGAAGCTTTCTTT.

V is TRBV2 and J is TRBJ2-2; TRBD1 might be the D (5 bases). In germline, CDR1 is SNHLY, CDR2 FYNNEI. The CDR3 extends over 16 amino acids. Trimming removed 7 bases at V and 1 base at J, with 16 bases between. The CDR3 sequence is CASTGPLTGNTGELFF. CDR3 DNA: TGTGCCAGCACCGGACCTCTAACAGGGAACACCGGGGAGCTGTTTTTT.